These 10 T cell receptor beta chains share one sample of origin, sequenced in a study of blood T cell repertoires in COVID-19. Clones were sequenced by immunoSEQ multiplex PCR, and TCRdb holds only the in-frame ones, with some missing. The sample includes over 250,000 clones, 80% to 90% of them seen just once. Input material: PBMCs or T cells enriched from blood (not recorded which). These receptors were obtained from a man aged 40-50 years who had recovered from COVID-19.

The chain couples TRBV19 to TRBJ2-7; 11 bases are a match to TRBD2. With 3 bases clipped from V and 1 base from J, the junction kept 2 bases outside the gene matches. Germline-derived CDR1 and CDR2 are LNHDA and SQIVND (reference sequence). This CDR3 is 15 amino acids long. The CDR3 here is CASSIASGGSYEQYF. In DNA form, the CDR3 reads TGTGCCAGTAGTATTGCTAGCGGGGGGTCCTACGAGCAGTACTTC.

This clone was seen once. The gene calls are TRBV5-1 and TRBJ2-1; 8 positions agree with TRBD2. The germline V gene encodes CDR1 SGHRS and CDR2 YFSETQ. Unmatched junction bases numbered 10, after V lost 6 bases and J lost 8 bases. CDR3 length equals 14 residues. The CDR3 region has the DNA TGCGCCAGCATACCCAGCGGGAGTTCAGATGAGCAGTTCTTC. It yields the protein CASIPSGSSDEQFF.

This rearrangement joins TRBV10-2 to TRBJ2-4; TRBD1 matches 9 bases. In germline, CDR1 is WSHSY, CDR2 SAAADI. CDR3 size: 14 residues. V shed 6 bases, J shed 6 bases, and the junction held 6 bases outside the gene matches. CDR3 sequence reads: CASSQSGQGNIQYF. CDR3 bases: TGCGCCAGCAGCCAATCGGGACAGGGAAACATTCAGTACTTC.

V is TRBV3-1 (or the pseudogene TRBV3-2) and J is TRBJ2-1; the match to TRBD2 covers 14 bases. Germline assignment: CDR1 LGHDT and CDR2 YNNKEL (reference sequence). With 0 bases clipped from V and 1 base from J, the junction kept 17 bases outside the gene matches. CDR3 length equals 23 residues. DNA for the CDR3: TGTGCCAGCAGCCAAGATCGTTACGGTATTAAGACTAGCGGGAGGGGGTCCTACAATGAGCAGTTCTTC. Protein sequence: CASSQDRYGIKTSGRGSYNEQFF.

The J gene is TRBJ2-3, the V gene TRBV18; TRBD2 agrees at 11 bases. CDR1 and CDR2 from the germline V gene are KGHSH and LQKENI. V trimming: 0 bases; J trimming: 2 bases; junction bases outside the gene matches: 4. There are 17 residues in the CDR3. As DNA, the CDR3 is TGTGCCAGCTCACCACCCCTTAGCGGGGGGGCCACAGATACGCAGTATTTT. It codes for CASSPPLSGGATDTQYF. The whole variable domain, remainder taken from reference TRBV18 and TRBJ2-3, is NAGVMQNPRHLVRRRGQEARLRCSPMKGHSHVYWYRQLPEEGLKFMVYLQKENIIDESGMPKERFSAEFPKEGPSILRIQQVVRGDSAAYFCASSPPLSGGATDTQYFGPGTRLTVL.

The J gene is TRBJ2-1, the V gene TRBV24-1, with TRBD1 matching 8 bases. V dropped 8 bases and J dropped 12; count of bases not matched to a gene: 23. Germline lookup yields CDR1 KGHDR and CDR2 SFDVKD. This CDR3 contains 17 residues. The CDR3 DNA follows: TGTGCCACCACCGAGCGGACAGGGTCTAACCCAATGAGCGGGCAGTTCTTC. Translating it yields CATTERTGSNPMSGQFF.

This CDR3 is CASNDRGYSPLHF. The CDR3 nucleotides read TGTGCCAGCAACGACAGGGGTTATTCACCCCTCCACTTT. V usage is TRBV11-3 and J usage is TRBJ1-6, with 8 positions matching TRBD1. Trimming cost V 7 bases and J 8 bases; bases outside gene matches: 4. The CDR3 length is 13 residues. Germline V lookup: CDR1 SGHNT, CDR2 YENEEA.

The rearrangement links TRBV14 to TRBJ2-1; 9 bases agree with TRBD2. Germline CDR1 SGHDN, CDR2 FVKESK. Trimming removed 1 base from V and 7 bases from J; junction bases left unmatched: 5. CDR3 length: 15 amino acids. The CDR3 bases are TGTGCCAGCAGCCAAGTCCGGCTAGCGGGAAATGAGCAGTTCTTC. This encodes CASSQVRLAGNEQFF.

The CDR3 is CASSLRLGTNTDTQYF. The CDR3, as DNA: TGCGCCAGCAGCTTGAGGTTGGGGACTAACACAGATACGCAGTATTTT. The rearrangement joins TRBV5-1 to TRBJ2-3; TRBD2 matches at 7 bases. CDR1 SGHRS and CDR2 YFSETQ come from the germline V gene. The ends lost 1 base at V and 2 bases at J; junction bases unmatched: 7. This CDR3 spans 16 amino acids.

The CDR3 reads CATSPRTGVNTEAFF. CDR3 DNA sequence: TGTGCCACCAGCCCGCGGACAGGCGTAAACACTGAAGCTTTCTTT. The chain links TRBV15 to TRBJ1-1; TRBD1 matches 7 bases. The CDR3 length is 15 residues. The J segment lost 2 bases and the V segment lost 5 bases, leaving 8 bases of the junction unmatched. Per germline, CDR1 LNHNV and CDR2 YYDKDF (reference sequence).